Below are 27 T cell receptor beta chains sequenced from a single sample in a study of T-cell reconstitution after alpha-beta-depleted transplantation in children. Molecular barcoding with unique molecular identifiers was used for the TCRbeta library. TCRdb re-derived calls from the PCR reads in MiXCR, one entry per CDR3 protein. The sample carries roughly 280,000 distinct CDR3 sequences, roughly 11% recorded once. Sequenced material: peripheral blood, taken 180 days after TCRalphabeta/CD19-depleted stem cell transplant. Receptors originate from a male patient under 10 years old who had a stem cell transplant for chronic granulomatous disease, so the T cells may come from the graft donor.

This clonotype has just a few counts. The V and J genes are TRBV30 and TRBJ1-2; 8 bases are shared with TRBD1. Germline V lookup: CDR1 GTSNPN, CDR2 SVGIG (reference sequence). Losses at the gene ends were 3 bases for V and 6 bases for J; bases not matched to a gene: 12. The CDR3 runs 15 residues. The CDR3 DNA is TGTGCCTGGAGCTGGACCCCGACAGGGGACAATGGCTACACCTTC. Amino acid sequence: CAWSWTPTGDNGYTF.

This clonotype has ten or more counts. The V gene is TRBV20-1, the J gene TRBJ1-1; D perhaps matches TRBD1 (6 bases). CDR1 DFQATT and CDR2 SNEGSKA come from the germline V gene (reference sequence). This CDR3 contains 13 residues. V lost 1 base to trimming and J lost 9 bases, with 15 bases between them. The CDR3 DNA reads TGCAGTGCTAGAGGGGGGGCCCTTGAAAAAGCTTTCTTT. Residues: CSARGGALEKAFF.

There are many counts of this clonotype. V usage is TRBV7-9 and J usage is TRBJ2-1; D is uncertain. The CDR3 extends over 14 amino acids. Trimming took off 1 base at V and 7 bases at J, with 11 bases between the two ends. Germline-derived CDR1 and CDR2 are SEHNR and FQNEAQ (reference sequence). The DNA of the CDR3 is TGTGCCAGCAGCTTAGGTCGAGCAATGAATGAGCAGTTCTTC. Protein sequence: CASSLGRAMNEQFF. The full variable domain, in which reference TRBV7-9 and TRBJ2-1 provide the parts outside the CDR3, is DTGVSQNPRHKITKRGQNVTFRCDPISEHNRLYWYRQTLGQGPEFLTYFQNEAQLEKSRLLSDRFSAERPKGSFSTLEIQRTEQGDSAMYLCASSLGRAMNEQFFGPGTRLTVL.

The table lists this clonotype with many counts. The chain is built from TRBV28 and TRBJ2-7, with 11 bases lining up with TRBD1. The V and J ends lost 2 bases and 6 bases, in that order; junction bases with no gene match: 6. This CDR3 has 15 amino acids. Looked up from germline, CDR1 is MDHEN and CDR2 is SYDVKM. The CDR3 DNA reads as TGTGCCAGCAGTTTAGGAGGACAGGGGGCGCCCGAGCAGTACTTC. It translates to CASSLGGQGAPEQYF. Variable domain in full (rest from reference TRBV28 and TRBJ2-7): DVKVTQSSRYLVKRTGEKVFLECVQDMDHENMFWYRQDPGLGLRLIYFSYDVKMKEKGDIPEGYSVSREKKERFSLILESASTNQTSMYLCASSLGGQGAPEQYFGPGTRLTVT.

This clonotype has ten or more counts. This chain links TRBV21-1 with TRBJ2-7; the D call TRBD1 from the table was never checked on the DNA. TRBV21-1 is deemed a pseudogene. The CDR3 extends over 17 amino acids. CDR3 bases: TGTGCCAGCAGCAAAGTAGGGGAAAGGGTCGTAACCTACGAGCAGTACTTC. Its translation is CASSKVGERVVTYEQYF.

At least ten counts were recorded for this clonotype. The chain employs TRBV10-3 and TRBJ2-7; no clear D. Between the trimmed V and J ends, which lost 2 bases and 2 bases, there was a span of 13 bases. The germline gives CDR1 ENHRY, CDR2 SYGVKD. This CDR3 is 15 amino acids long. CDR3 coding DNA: TGTGCCATCAGTGAGCCCAGTCTAAGGGCCTACGAGCAGTACTTC. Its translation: CAISEPSLRAYEQYF.

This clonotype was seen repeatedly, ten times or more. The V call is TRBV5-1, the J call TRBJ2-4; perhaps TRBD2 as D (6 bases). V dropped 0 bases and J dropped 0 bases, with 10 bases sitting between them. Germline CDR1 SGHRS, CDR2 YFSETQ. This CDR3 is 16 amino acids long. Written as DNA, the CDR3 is TGCGCCAGCAGCTTGGTCGGGGGAGTAGCCAAAAACATTCAGTACTTC. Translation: CASSLVGGVAKNIQYF. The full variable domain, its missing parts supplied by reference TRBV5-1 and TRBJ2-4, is KAGVTQTPRYLIKTRGQQVTLSCSPISGHRSVSWYQQTPGQGLQFLFEYFSETQRNKGNFPGRFSGRQFSNSRSEMNVSTLELGDSALYLCASSLVGGVAKNIQYFGAGTRLSVL.

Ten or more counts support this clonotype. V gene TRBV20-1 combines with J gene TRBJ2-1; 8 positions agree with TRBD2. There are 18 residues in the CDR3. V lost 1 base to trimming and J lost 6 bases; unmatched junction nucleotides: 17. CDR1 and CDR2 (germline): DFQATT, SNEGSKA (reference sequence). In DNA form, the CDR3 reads TGCAGTGCTAGAGCGATCGGGCGGGAGGCCCCCCGGATCAATGAGCAGTTCTTC. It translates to CSARAIGREAPRINEQFF.

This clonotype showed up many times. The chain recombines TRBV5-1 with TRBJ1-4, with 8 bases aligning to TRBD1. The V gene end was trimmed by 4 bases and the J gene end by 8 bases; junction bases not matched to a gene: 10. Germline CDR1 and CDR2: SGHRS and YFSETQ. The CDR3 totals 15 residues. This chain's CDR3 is CASSPGQGKGEKLFF. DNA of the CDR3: TGCGCCAGCAGCCCAGGACAGGGCAAGGGGGAAAAACTGTTTTTT.

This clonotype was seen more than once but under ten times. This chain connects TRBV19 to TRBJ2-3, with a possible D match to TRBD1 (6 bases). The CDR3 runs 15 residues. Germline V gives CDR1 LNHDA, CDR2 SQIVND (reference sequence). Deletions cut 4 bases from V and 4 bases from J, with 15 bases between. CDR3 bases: TGTGCCAGTAGTACCCGGGACAACGGGCCAGATACGCAGTATTTT. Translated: CASSTRDNGPDTQYF.

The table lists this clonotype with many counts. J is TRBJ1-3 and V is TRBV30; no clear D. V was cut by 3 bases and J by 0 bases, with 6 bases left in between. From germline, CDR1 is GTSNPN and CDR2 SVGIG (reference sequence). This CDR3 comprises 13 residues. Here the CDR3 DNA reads TGTGCCTGGAGCCCATCCTCTGGAAACACCATATATTTT. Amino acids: CAWSPSSGNTIYF.

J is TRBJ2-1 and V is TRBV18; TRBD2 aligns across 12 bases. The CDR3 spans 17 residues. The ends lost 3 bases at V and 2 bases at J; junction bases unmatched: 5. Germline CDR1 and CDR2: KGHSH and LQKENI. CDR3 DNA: TGTGCCAGCTCACCTACGACTAGCGGGAGTACCTACAATGAGCAGTTCTTC. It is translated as CASSPTTSGSTYNEQFF.

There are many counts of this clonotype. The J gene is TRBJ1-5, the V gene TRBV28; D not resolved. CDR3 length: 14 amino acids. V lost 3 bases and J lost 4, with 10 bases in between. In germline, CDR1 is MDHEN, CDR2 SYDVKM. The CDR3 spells CASSLGQKNQPQHF. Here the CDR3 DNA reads TGTGCCAGCAGTTTGGGTCAGAAAAATCAGCCCCAGCATTTT.

CDR3 residues: CSAGGPWNEQFF. The CDR3 DNA reads TGCAGTGCGGGCGGGCCTTGGAATGAGCAGTTCTTC. The chain has TRBV20-1 and TRBJ2-1; maybe TRBD2 (5 bases). The CDR3 extends over 12 amino acids. V shed 6 bases and J shed 7 bases, with 13 bases lying between them. Germline CDR1 reads DFQATT; CDR2 reads SNEGSKA (reference sequence).

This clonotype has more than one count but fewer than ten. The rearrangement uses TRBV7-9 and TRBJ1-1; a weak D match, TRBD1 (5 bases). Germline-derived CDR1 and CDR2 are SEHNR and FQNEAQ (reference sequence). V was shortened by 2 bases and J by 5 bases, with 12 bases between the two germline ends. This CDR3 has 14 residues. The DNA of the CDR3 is TGTGCCAGCAGCTTAAGGGGACCGAGTACTGAAGCTTTCTTT. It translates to CASSLRGPSTEAFF.

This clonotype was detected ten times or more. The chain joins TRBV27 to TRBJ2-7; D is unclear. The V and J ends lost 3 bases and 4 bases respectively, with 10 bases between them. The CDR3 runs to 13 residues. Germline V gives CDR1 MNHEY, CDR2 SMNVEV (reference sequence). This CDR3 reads CASSFRVGYEQYF. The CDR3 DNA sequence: TGTGCCAGCAGTTTTAGGGTCGGTTACGAGCAGTACTTC.

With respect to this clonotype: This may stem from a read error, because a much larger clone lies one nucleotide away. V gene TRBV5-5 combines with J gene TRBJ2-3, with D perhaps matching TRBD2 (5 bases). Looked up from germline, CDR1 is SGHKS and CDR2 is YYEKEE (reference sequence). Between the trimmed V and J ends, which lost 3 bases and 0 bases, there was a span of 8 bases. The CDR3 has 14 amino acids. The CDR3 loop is CASSSGLSTDTQYF. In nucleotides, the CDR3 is TGTGCCAGCAGCTCAGGACTTAGCACAGATACGCAGTATTTT.

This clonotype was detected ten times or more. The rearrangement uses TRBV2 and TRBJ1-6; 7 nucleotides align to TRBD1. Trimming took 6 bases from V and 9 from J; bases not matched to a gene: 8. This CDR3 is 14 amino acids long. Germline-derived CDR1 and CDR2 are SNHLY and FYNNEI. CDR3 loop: CASRGYRGGSPLHF. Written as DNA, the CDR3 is TGTGCCAGCAGGGGATACAGGGGAGGTTCACCCCTCCACTTT.

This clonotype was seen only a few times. The CDR3 loop is CASSYSGPYEQYF. In nucleotides, the CDR3 is TGTGCCAGCAGTTACTCAGGTCCCTACGAGCAGTACTTC. The chain has TRBV6-6 and TRBJ2-7; unclear D gene. CDR1 is MNHNY and CDR2 is SVGAGI in the germline V gene (reference sequence). CDR3 length: 13 amino acids. V lost 0 bases, J lost 2 bases, and 5 bases lay in between.

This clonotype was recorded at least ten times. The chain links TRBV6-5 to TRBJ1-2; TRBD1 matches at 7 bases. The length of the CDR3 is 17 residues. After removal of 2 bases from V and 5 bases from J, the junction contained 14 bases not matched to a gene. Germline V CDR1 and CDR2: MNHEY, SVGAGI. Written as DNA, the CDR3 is TGTGCCAGCAGTTACGCAAGTGGACAGGCAGCCAAATATGGCTACACCTTC. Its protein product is CASSYASGQAAKYGYTF.

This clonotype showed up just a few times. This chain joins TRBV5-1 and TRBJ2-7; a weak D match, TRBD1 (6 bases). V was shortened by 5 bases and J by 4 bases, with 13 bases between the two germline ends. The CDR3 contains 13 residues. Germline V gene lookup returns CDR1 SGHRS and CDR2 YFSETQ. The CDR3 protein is CASRDSAPYEQYF. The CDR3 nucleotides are TGCGCCAGCAGGGACAGCGCACCTTACGAGCAGTACTTC.

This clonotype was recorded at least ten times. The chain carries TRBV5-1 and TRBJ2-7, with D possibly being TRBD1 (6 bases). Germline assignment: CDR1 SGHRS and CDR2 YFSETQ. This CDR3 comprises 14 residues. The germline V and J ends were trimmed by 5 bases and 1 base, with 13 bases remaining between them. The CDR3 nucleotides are TGCGCCAGCAGGATCAAACAGGGTTCCTACGAGCAGTACTTC. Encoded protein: CASRIKQGSYEQYF. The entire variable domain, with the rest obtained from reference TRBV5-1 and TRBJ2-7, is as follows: KAGVTQTPRYLIKTRGQQVTLSCSPISGHRSVSWYQQTPGQGLQFLFEYFSETQRNKGNFPGRFSGRQFSNSRSEMNVSTLELGDSALYLCASRIKQGSYEQYFGPGTRLTVT.

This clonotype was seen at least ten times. The CDR3, as DNA: TGCAGCGTTGAACGGGGGGCGAGGACTGAAGCTTTCTTT. Amino acid sequence: CSVERGARTEAFF. The chain has TRBV29-1 and TRBJ1-1; D may be TRBD1 (6 bases). The CDR3 has 13 residues. The V gene's germline CDR1 is SQVTM and CDR2 ANQGSEA. Trimming left V 2 bases short and J 5 bases short, with 12 bases between. The full variable domain, with the rest looked up from reference TRBV29-1 and TRBJ1-1, is SAVISQKPSRDICQRGTSLTIQCQVDSQVTMMFWYRQQPGQSLTLIATANQGSEATYESGFVIDKFPISRPNLTFSTLTVSNMSPEDSSIYLCSVERGARTEAFFGQGTRLTVV.

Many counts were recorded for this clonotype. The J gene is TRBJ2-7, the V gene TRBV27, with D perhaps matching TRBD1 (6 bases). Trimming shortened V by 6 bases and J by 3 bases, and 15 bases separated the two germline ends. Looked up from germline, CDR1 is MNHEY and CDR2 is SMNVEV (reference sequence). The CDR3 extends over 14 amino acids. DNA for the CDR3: TGTGCCAGCAGCCCCGAAACAGGGTTCTACGAGCAGTACTTC. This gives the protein CASSPETGFYEQYF.

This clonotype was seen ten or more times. The CDR3 nucleotides read TGTGCCAGCCAACTAGCGCCGAACAATGAGCAGTTCTTC. Encoded protein: CASQLAPNNEQFF. The V and J genes are TRBV2 and TRBJ2-1; TRBD2 agrees at 7 bases. With 8 bases clipped from V and 5 bases from J, the junction kept 6 bases outside the gene matches. CDR3 length: 13 amino acids. Germline values: CDR1 SNHLY, CDR2 FYNNEI.

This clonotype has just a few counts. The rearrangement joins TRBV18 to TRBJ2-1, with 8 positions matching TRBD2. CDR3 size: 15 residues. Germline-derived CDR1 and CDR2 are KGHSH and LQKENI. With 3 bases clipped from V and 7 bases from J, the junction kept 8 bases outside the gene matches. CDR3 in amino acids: CASSPLAGYQNEQFF. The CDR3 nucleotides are TGTGCCAGCTCACCTTTAGCGGGATACCAAAATGAGCAGTTCTTC.

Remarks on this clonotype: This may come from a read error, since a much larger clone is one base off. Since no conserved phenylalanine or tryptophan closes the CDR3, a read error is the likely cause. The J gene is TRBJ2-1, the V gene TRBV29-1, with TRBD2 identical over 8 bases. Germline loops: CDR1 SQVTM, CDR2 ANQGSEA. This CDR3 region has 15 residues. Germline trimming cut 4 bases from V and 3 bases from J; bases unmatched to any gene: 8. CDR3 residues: CSVGGGRQYYNEQFI. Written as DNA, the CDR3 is TGCAGCGTTGGGGGCGGGAGGCAATACTACAATGAGCAGTTCATC.